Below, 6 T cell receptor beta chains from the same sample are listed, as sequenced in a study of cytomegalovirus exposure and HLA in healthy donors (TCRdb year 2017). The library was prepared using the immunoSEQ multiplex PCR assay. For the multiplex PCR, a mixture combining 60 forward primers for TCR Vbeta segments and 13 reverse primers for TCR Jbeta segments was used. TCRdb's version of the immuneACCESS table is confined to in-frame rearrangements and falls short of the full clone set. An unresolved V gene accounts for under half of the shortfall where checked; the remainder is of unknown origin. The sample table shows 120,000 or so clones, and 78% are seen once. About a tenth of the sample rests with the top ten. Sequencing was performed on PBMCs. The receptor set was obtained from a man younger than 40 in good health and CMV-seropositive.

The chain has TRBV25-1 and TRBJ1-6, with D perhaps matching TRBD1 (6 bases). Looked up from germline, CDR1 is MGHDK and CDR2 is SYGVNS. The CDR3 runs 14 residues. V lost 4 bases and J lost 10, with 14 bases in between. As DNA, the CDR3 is TGTGCCAGCAGTGCCCGGGACACAGGGTCACCCCTCCACTTT. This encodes CASSARDTGSPLHF.

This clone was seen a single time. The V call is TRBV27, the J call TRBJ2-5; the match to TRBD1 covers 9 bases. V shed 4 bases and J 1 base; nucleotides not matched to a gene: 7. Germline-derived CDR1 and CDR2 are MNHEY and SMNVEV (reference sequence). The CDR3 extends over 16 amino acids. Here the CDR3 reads CASSSLQGARQETQYF. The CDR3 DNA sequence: TGTGCCAGCAGTTCGTTACAGGGGGCGCGCCAAGAGACCCAGTACTTC.

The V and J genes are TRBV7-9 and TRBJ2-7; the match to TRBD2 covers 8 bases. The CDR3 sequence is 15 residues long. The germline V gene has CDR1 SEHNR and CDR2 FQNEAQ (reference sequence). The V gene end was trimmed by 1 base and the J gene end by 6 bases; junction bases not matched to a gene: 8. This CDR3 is CASSLDAGGQAEQYF. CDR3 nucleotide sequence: TGTGCCAGCAGCTTAGACGCGGGAGGTCAGGCCGAGCAGTACTTC.

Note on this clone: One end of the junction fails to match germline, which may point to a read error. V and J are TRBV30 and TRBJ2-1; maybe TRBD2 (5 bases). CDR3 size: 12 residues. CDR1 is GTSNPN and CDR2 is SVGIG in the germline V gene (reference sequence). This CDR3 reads CAWSAPQDAGIF. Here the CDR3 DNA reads TGTGCCTGGAGTGCCCCCCAAGACGCCGGGATCTTC.

CDR3 nucleotide sequence: TGTGCCAGCAGCGTAAGGGGGGCAACCGGGACAGGGCAGAACACTGAAGCTTTCTTT. It yields the protein CASSVRGATGTGQNTEAFF. The rearrangement joins TRBV9 to TRBJ1-1; 9 bases fit TRBD1. The CDR3 is made up of 19 amino acids. Germline V CDR1 and CDR2: SGDLS, YYNGEE. Trimming at V came to 1 base and at J to 1 base, leaving 14 bases not matched to a gene. The complete variable domain, with remaining parts taken from reference TRBV9 and TRBJ1-1, reads DSGVTQTPKHLITATGQRVTLRCSPRSGDLSVYWYQQSLDQGLQFLIQYYNGEERAKGNILERFSAQQFPDLHSELNLSSLELGDSALYFCASSVRGATGTGQNTEAFFGQGTRLTVV.

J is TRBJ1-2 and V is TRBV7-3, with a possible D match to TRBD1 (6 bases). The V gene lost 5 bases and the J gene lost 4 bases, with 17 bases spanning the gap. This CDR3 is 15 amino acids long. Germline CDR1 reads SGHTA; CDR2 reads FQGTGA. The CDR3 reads CASSPAQGIGYGYTF. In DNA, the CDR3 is TGTGCCAGCAGCCCAGCACAGGGAATAGGCTATGGCTACACCTTC.